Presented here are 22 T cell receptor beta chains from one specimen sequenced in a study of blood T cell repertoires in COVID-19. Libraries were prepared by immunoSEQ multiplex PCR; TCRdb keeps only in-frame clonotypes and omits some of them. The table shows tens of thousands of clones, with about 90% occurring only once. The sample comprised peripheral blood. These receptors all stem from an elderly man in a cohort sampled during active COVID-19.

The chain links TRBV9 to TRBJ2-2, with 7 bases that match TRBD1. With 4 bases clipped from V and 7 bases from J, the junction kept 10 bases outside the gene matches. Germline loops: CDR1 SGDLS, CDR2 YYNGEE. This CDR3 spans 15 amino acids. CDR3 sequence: CASSPRTGGVGELFF. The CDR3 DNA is TGTGCCAGCAGCCCTCGGACAGGTGGGGTCGGGGAGCTGTTTTTT.

The CDR3 DNA reads as TGCAGCGCGGAAACACCGGGACAGAGTCTCTATGGCTACACCTTC. Its translation: CSAETPGQSLYGYTF. V usage is TRBV29-1 and J usage is TRBJ1-2; 7 bases fit TRBD1. Trimming took 7 bases from V and 4 from J; bases not matched to a gene: 15. Per germline, CDR1 SQVTM and CDR2 ANQGSEA. The CDR3 consists of 15 residues.

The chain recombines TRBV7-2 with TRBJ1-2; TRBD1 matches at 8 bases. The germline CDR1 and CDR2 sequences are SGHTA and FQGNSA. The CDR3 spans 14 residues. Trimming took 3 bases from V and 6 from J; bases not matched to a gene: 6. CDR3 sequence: CASSLDRAINGYTF. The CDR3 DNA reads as TGTGCCAGCAGCTTGGACAGGGCCATTAATGGCTACACCTTC.

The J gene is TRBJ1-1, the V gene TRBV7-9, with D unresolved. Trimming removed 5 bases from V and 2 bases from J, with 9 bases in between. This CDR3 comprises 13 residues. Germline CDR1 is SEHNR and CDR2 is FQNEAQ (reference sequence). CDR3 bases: TGTGCCAGCAGCCCCGGAGGCAACACTGAAGCTTTCTTT. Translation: CASSPGGNTEAFF.

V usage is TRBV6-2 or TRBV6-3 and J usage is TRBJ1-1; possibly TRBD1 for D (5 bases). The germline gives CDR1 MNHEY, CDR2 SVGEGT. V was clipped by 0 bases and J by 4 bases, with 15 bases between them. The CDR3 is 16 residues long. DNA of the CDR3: TGTGCCAGCAGTTACTCAGATAAGACAGTAAGCACTGAAGCTTTCTTT. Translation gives CASSYSDKTVSTEAFF.

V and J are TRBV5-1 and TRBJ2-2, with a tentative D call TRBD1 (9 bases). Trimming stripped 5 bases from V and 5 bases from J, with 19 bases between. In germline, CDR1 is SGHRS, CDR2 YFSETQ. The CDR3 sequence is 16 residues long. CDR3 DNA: TGCGCCAGCAGTCGGGAGGGACAGGGTCGGACCGGGGAGCTGTTTTTT. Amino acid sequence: CASSREGQGRTGELFF.

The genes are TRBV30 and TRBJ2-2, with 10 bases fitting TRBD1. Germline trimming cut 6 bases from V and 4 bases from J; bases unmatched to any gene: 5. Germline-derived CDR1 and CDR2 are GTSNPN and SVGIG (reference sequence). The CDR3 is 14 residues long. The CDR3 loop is CACGQGVGTGELFF. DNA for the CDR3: TGTGCCTGCGGACAGGGGGTGGGCACCGGGGAGCTGTTTTTT. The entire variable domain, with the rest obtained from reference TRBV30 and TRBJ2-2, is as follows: SQTIHQWPATLVQPVGSPLSLECTVEGTSNPNLYWYRQAAGRGLQLLFYSVGIGQISSEVPQNLSASRPQDRQFILSSKKLLLSDSGFYLCACGQGVGTGELFFGEGSRLTVL.

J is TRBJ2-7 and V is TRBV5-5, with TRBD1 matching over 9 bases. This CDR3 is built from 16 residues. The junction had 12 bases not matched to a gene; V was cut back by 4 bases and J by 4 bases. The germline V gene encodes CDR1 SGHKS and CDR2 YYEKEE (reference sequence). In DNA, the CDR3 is TGTGCCAGCAGCACCGACAGGGGGGGGCGATGGTACGAGCAGTACTTC. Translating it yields CASSTDRGGRWYEQYF. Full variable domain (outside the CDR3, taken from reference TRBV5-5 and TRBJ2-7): DAGVTQSPTHLIKTRGQQVTLRCSPISGHKSVSWYQQVLGQGPQFIFQYYEKEERGRGNFPDRFSARQFPNYSSELNVNALLLGDSALYLCASSTDRGGRWYEQYFGPGTRLTVT.

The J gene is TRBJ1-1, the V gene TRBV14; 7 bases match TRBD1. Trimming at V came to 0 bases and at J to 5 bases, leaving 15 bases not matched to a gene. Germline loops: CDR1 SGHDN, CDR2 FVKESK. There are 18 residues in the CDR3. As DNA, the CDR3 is TGTGCCAGCAGCCAAGATCGATATGATGGAGGGGGCGCGACTGAAGCTTTCTTT. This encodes CASSQDRYDGGGATEAFF.

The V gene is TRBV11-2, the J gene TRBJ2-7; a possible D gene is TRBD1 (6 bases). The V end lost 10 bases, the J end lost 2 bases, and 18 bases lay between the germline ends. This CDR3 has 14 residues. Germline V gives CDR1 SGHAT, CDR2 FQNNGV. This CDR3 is CATKPGQTTYEQYF. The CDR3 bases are TGTGCCACCAAACCGGGACAAACAACCTACGAGCAGTACTTC.

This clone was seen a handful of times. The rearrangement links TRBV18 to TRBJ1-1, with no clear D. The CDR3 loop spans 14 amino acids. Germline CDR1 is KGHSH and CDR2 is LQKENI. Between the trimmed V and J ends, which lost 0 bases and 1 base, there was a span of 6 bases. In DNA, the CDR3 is TGTGCCAGCTCACCACCGAGCGCGAACACTGAAGCTTTCTTT. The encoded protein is CASSPPSANTEAFF.

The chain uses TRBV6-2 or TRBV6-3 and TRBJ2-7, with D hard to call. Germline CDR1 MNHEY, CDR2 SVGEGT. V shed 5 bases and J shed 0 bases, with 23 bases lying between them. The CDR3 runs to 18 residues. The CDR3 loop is CASSTRLSPEARSYEQYF. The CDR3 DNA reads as TGTGCCAGCAGTACACGACTTTCCCCAGAAGCGCGCTCCTACGAGCAGTACTTC.

The CDR3 DNA sequence: TGTGCCAGCAGTGAGGACAGGGGAGGACGGAACACTGAAGCTTTCTTT. It encodes CASSEDRGGRNTEAFF. The chain links TRBV6-1 to TRBJ1-1; 9 bases map to TRBD1. J lost 1 base, V lost 3 bases, and 6 bases had no gene match. Germline V gene data show CDR1 as MNHNS and CDR2 as SASEGT. This CDR3 contains 16 residues.

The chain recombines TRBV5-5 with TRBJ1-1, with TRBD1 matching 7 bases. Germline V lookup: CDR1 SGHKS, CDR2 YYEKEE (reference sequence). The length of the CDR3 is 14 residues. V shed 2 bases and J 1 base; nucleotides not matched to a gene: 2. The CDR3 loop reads CASSLGTENTEAFF. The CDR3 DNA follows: TGTGCCAGCAGCTTAGGGACAGAGAACACTGAAGCTTTCTTT.

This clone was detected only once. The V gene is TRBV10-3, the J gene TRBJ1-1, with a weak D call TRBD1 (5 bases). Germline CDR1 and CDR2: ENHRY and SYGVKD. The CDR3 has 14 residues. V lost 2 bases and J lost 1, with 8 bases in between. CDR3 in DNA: TGTGCCATCAGTGAGGTTAGGGGGAACACTGAAGCTTTCTTT. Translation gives CAISEVRGNTEAFF.

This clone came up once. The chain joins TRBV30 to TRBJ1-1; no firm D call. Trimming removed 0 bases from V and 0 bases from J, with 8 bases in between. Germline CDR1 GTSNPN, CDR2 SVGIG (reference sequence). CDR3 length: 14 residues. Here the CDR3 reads CAWSVTTVNTEAFF. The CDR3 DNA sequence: TGTGCCTGGAGTGTAACTACGGTGAACACTGAAGCTTTCTTT. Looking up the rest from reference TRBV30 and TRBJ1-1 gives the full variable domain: SQTIHQWPATLVQPVGSPLSLECTVEGTSNPNLYWYRQAAGRGLQLLFYSVGIGQISSEVPQNLSASRPQDRQFILSSKKLLLSDSGFYLCAWSVTTVNTEAFFGQGTRLTVV.

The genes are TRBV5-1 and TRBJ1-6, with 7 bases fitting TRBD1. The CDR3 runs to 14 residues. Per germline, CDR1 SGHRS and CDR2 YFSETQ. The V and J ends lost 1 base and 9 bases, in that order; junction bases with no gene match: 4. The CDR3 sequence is CASSLTGAGSPLHF. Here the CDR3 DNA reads TGCGCCAGCAGCTTGACAGGGGCGGGTTCACCCCTCCACTTT. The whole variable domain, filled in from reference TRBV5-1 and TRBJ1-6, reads KAGVTQTPRYLIKTRGQQVTLSCSPISGHRSVSWYQQTPGQGLQFLFEYFSETQRNKGNFPGRFSGRQFSNSRSEMNVSTLELGDSALYLCASSLTGAGSPLHFGNGTRLTVT.

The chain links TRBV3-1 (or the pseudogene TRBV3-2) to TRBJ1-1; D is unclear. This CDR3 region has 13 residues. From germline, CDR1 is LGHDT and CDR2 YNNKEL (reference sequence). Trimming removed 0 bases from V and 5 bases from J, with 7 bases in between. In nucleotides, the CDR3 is TGTGCCAGCAGCCAAGAAACGGGAACTGAAGCTTTCTTT. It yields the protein CASSQETGTEAFF.

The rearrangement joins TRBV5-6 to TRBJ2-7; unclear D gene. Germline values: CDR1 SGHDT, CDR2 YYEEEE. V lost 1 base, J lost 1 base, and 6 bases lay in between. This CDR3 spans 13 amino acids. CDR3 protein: CASSLTTSYEQYF. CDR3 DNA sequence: TGTGCCAGCAGCTTGACAACATCCTACGAGCAGTACTTC.

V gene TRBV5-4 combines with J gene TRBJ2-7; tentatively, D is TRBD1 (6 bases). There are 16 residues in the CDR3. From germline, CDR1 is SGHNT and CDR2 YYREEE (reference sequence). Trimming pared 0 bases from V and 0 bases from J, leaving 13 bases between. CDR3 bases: TGTGCCAGCAGCTTGGCCTATACAGGGAGCTCCTACGAGCAGTACTTC. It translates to CASSLAYTGSSYEQYF.

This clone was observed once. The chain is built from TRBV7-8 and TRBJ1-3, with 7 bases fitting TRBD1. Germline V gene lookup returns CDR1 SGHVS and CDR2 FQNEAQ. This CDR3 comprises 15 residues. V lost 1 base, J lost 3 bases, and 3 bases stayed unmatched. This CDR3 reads CASSLVGGDGNTIYF. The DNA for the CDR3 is TGTGCCAGCAGCTTAGTAGGGGGCGATGGAAACACCATATATTTT.

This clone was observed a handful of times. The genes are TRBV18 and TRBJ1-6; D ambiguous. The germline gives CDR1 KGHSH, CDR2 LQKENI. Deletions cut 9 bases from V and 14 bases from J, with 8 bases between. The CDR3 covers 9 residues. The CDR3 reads CASYRALHF. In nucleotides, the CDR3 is TGTGCCAGTTACCGGGCCCTCCACTTT.